These 19 T cell receptor beta chains were all obtained from the same sample, sequenced in a study of blood T cell repertoires in COVID-19. Method: immunoSEQ multiplex PCR; TCRdb's copy keeps in-frame clones and lacks some. The sample comprises 100,000 to 120,000 clones, approximately 82% of which are singletons, and 3.8% rests with the top ten. The sequencing input was peripheral blood. Receptor source: a woman older than 75 with acute or convalescent COVID-19.

The rearrangement uses TRBV5-4 and TRBJ1-2; possibly TRBD1 for D (5 bases). V was pared by 1 base and J by 3 bases, with 13 bases between. This CDR3 region has 15 residues. The germline V gene encodes CDR1 SGHNT and CDR2 YYREEE (reference sequence). CDR3 residues: CASSLLGVGDYGYTF. The CDR3 DNA reads as TGTGCCAGCAGCTTGTTAGGGGTTGGGGACTATGGCTACACCTTC.

V usage is TRBV6-5 and J usage is TRBJ1-1, with a tentative D call TRBD1 (6 bases). Germline CDR1 reads MNHEY; CDR2 reads SVGAGI. The CDR3 extends over 13 amino acids. Trimming took 2 bases from V and 4 from J, leaving 8 bases between them. DNA for the CDR3: TGTGCCAGCAGTTACAGGGGGGGCACTGAAGCTTTCTTT. Its protein is CASSYRGGTEAFF.

The chain couples TRBV18 to TRBJ1-5; D is possibly TRBD1 (6 bases). The CDR3 runs to 14 residues. CDR1 is KGHSH, CDR2 LQKENI, per germline. Trimming removed 3 bases from V and 11 bases from J, with 17 bases in between. CDR3 in amino acids: CASSPTGPGGSQHF. The DNA for the CDR3 is TGTGCCAGCTCACCGACAGGACCCGGGGGGTCCCAGCATTTT.

This clone was observed a handful of times. This chain links TRBV28 with TRBJ1-4; possibly TRBD1 for D (5 bases). Germline V gives CDR1 MDHEN, CDR2 SYDVKM. CDR3 length: 15 amino acids. Trimming took 6 bases from V and 7 from J, leaving 18 bases between them. The CDR3 nucleotides are TGTGCCAGCAGCTCCCCCCAGGGACTGGGTGAAAAACTGTTTTTT. Translating gives CASSSPQGLGEKLFF.

The gene calls are TRBV19 and TRBJ2-1; 11 nucleotides align to TRBD1. CDR3 length: 16 amino acids. V lost 0 bases, J lost 7 bases, and 5 bases stayed unmatched. CDR1 LNHDA and CDR2 SQIVND come from the germline V gene (reference sequence). This chain's CDR3 is CASSIDLGTGGNEQFF. The CDR3 DNA reads as TGTGCCAGTAGTATAGATCTAGGGACAGGGGGGAATGAGCAGTTCTTC.

This chain joins TRBV4-2 and TRBJ2-1, with 9 bases that match TRBD2. Trimming took 1 base from V and 4 from J; bases not matched to a gene: 2. Germline CDR1 LGHNA, CDR2 YNFKEQ. The CDR3 is 15 amino acids. CDR3 amino acids: CASSQASGVYNEQFF. In DNA, the CDR3 is TGTGCCAGCAGCCAAGCTAGCGGGGTTTACAATGAGCAGTTCTTC.

V and J are TRBV7-9 and TRBJ2-5, with 9 nucleotides matching TRBD1. Germline V gives CDR1 SEHNR, CDR2 FQNEAQ (reference sequence). This CDR3 is 16 amino acids long. V lost 5 bases and J lost 5; bases outside the gene matches: 12. CDR3 sequence reads: CASSRTGQGGWETQYF. The CDR3 DNA reads TGTGCCAGCAGCCGAACGGGACAGGGAGGTTGGGAGACCCAGTACTTC.

The chain combines TRBV7-3 with TRBJ2-7; D remains unclear. V was trimmed by 0 bases and J by 6 bases, leaving 9 bases between them. CDR3 length equals 13 residues. CDR1 SGHTA and CDR2 FQGTGA come from the germline V gene. For the CDR3, the DNA is TGTGCCAGCAGCTTAACGGCCCCGGGCGAGCAGTACTTC. It specifies CASSLTAPGEQYF. The full variable domain, its missing parts supplied by reference TRBV7-3 and TRBJ2-7, is GAGVSQTPSNKVTEKGKYVELRCDPISGHTALYWYRQSLGQGPEFLIYFQGTGAADDSGLPNDRFFAVRPEGSVSTLKIQRTERGDSAVYLCASSLTAPGEQYFGPGTRLTVT.

This sequence joins TRBV5-4 and TRBJ1-2, with D possibly TRBD1 on 5 matching bases. The CDR3 is made up of 13 amino acids. V was shortened by 4 bases and J by 3 bases, with 10 bases between the two germline ends. Germline V gene sequence: CDR1 SGHNT, CDR2 YYREEE (reference sequence). The CDR3 region has the DNA TGTGCCAGCAGCGGTTGGGACTACTATGGCTACACCTTC. Translating it yields CASSGWDYYGYTF.

V and J are TRBV7-8 and TRBJ1-1; 9 bases match TRBD1. Germline trimming cut 5 bases from V and 5 bases from J; bases unmatched to any gene: 9. This CDR3 has 15 amino acids. Looked up from germline, CDR1 is SGHVS and CDR2 is FQNEAQ. This chain's CDR3 is CASSPRDRVLTEAFF. The CDR3, as DNA: TGTGCCAGCAGCCCAAGGGACAGGGTATTAACTGAAGCTTTCTTT.

The J gene is TRBJ2-1, the V gene TRBV5-1; D perhaps matches TRBD1 (5 bases). CDR3 length: 14 amino acids. Per germline, CDR1 SGHRS and CDR2 YFSETQ. Trimming removed 0 bases at V and 8 bases at J, with 12 bases between. The CDR3 sequence: CASSLAVGPDEQFF. CDR3 DNA sequence: TGCGCCAGCAGCTTGGCGGTGGGGCCCGATGAGCAGTTCTTC.

The chain couples TRBV13 to TRBJ1-1; D remains unclear. The CDR3 is 14 residues long. Per the germline V gene, CDR1 is PRHDT and CDR2 is FYEKMQ (reference sequence). V lost 0 bases to trimming and J lost 2 bases, with 7 bases between them. CDR3 nucleotide sequence: TGTGCCAGCAGCTTAGGTAGCCATAACACTGAAGCTTTCTTT. This sequence encodes CASSLGSHNTEAFF.

The table lists this clone with a count of one. The chain has TRBV7-2 and TRBJ1-4; the D is unclear. Germline values: CDR1 SGHTA, CDR2 FQGNSA. CDR3 length: 13 amino acids. The V end lost 5 bases, the J end lost 8 bases, and 12 bases lay between the germline ends. CDR3 residues: CASSLDGLEKLFF. The CDR3 region has the DNA TGTGCCAGCAGCCTTGATGGACTGGAAAAACTGTTTTTT.

The chain links TRBV15 to TRBJ1-4; 12 bases match TRBD1. Germline V gives CDR1 LNHNV, CDR2 YYDKDF (reference sequence). The CDR3 is 15 residues long. The V gene end was trimmed by 3 bases and the J gene end by 9 bases; junction bases not matched to a gene: 5. The CDR3 is CATSRGTGGYQKLFF. CDR3 nucleotides: TGTGCCACCAGCAGGGGGACAGGGGGCTATCAAAAACTGTTTTTT.

A single count supports this clone. The chain has TRBV6-5 and TRBJ2-1; 8 positions agree with TRBD1. The CDR3 length is 14 residues. With 7 bases clipped from V and 3 bases from J, the junction kept 5 bases outside the gene matches. Germline-derived CDR1 and CDR2 are MNHEY and SVGAGI. CDR3 in amino acids: CASIPGQDYNEQFF. The CDR3 DNA sequence: TGTGCCAGCATTCCGGGACAGGACTACAATGAGCAGTTCTTC.

The chain carries TRBV6-5 and TRBJ2-7; D gene unclear. The CDR3 contains 14 residues. Looked up from germline, CDR1 is MNHEY and CDR2 is SVGAGI. The V gene lost 2 bases and the J gene lost 2 bases, with 10 bases spanning the gap. The CDR3 bases are TGTGCCAGCAGTTACGAGGAGTTCCCCTACGAGCAGTACTTC. Protein sequence: CASSYEEFPYEQYF.

The chain recombines TRBV15 with TRBJ2-2; D not resolved. This CDR3 has 15 residues. CDR1 LNHNV and CDR2 YYDKDF come from the germline V gene (reference sequence). V was trimmed by 1 base and J by 6 bases, leaving 12 bases between them. The CDR3 sequence is CATSRGQTSPGELFF. CDR3 nucleotide sequence: TGTGCCACCAGCAGAGGGCAGACTTCCCCCGGGGAGCTGTTTTTT.

The chain joins TRBV18 to TRBJ1-3, with unresolved D. Germline V CDR1 and CDR2: KGHSH, LQKENI. Trimming left V 4 bases short and J 4 bases short, with 11 bases between. The CDR3 has 14 residues. In nucleotides, the CDR3 is TGTGCCAGCTCACGACTGCGGAGGGGAAACACCATATATTTT. Residues: CASSRLRRGNTIYF.

V and J are TRBV7-9 and TRBJ2-2; D unresolved. The CDR3 has 16 amino acids. Germline CDR1 SEHNR, CDR2 FQNEAQ (reference sequence). The germline V and J ends were trimmed by 1 base and 3 bases, with 12 bases remaining between them. In DNA, the CDR3 is TGTGCCAGCAGCTTAGGTTCTGGAGAGGACACCGGGGAGCTGTTTTTT. This codes for CASSLGSGEDTGELFF.